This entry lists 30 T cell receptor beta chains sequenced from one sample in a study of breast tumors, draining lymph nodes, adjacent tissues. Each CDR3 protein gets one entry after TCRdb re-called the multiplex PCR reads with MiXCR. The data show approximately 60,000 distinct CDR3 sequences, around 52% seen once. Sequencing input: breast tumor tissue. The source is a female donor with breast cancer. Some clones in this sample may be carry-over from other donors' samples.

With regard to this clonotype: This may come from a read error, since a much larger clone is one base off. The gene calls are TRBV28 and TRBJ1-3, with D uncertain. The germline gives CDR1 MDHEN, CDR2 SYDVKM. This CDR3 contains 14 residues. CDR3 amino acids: CASSSTRSGNTMYF. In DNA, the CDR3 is TGTGCCAGCAGTTCCACAAGATCTGGAAACACCATGTATTTT.

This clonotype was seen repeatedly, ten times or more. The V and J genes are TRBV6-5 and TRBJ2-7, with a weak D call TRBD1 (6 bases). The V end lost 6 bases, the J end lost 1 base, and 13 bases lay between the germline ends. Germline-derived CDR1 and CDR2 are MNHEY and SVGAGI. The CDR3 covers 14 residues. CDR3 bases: TGTGCCAGCAGGGAACAGGGTCGGTCCTACGAGCAGTACTTC. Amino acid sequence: CASREQGRSYEQYF.

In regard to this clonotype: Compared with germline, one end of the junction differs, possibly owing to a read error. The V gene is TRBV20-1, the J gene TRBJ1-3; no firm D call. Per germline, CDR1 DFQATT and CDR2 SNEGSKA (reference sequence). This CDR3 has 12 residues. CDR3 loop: CSAGCSGNTIYF. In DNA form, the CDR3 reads TGCAGTGCCGGGTGCTCTGGGAACACCATATATTTT.

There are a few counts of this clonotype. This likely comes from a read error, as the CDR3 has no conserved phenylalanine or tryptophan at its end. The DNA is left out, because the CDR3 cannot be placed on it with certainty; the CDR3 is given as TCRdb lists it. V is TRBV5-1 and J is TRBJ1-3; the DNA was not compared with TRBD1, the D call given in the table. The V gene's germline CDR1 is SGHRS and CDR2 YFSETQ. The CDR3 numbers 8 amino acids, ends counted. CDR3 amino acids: CASSLDRA.

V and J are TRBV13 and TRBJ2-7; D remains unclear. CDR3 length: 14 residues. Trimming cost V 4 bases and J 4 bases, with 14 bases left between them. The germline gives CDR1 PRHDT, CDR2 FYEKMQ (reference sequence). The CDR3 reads CASSSGRQAYEQYF. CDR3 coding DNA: TGTGCCAGCAGCTCCGGACGCCAAGCATACGAGCAGTACTTC.

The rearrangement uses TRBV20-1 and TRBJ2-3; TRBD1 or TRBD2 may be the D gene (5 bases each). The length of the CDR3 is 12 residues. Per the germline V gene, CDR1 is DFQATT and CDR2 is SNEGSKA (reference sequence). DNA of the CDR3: TGCAGCCCATGGGACGGGCTAGATACGCAGTATTTT. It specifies CSPWDGLDTQYF.

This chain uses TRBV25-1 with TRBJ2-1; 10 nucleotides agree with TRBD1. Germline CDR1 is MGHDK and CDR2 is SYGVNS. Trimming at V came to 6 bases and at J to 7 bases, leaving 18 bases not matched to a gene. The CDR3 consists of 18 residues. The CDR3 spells CASSPGQGILAGKNEQFF. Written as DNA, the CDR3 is TGTGCCAGCAGCCCGGGACAGGGGATACTAGCAGGCAAGAATGAGCAGTTCTTC.

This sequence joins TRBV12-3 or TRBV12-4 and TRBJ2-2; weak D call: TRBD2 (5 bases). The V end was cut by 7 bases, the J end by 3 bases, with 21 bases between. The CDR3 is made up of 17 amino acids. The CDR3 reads CASTLDGVSGYTGELFF. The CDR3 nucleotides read TGTGCCAGCACACTAGACGGGGTGAGTGGCTACACCGGGGAGCTGTTTTTT.

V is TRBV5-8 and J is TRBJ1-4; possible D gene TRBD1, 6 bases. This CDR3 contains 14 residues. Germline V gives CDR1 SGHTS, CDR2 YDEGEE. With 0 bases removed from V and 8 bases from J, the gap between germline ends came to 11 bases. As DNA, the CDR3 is TGTGCCAGCAGCTTGGAGGGGGGGGACGAAAAACTGTTTTTT. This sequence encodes CASSLEGGDEKLFF.

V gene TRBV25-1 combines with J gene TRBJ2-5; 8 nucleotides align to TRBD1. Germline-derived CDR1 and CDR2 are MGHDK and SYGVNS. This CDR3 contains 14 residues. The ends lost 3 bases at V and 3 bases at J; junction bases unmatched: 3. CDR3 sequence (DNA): TGTGCCAGCAGTGACCCGGACAGGGAAGAGACCCAGTACTTC. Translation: CASSDPDREETQYF.

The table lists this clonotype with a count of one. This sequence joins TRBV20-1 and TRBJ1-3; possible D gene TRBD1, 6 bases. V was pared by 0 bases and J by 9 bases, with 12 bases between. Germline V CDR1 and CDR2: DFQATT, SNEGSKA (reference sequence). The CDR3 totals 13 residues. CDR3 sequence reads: CSAREGGFCTIYF. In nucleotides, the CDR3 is TGCAGTGCTAGAGAAGGGGGATTTTGCACCATATATTTT.

The CDR3 sequence is CASSAGLFF. In DNA form, the CDR3 reads TGTGCCAGCAGTGCGGGGCTGTTTTTT. The genes are TRBV7-9 and TRBJ2-2, with a tentative D call TRBD2 (5 bases). The germline gives CDR1 SEHNR, CDR2 FQNEAQ (reference sequence). The V end was cut by 6 bases, the J end by 13 bases, with 6 bases between. The CDR3 runs to 9 residues.

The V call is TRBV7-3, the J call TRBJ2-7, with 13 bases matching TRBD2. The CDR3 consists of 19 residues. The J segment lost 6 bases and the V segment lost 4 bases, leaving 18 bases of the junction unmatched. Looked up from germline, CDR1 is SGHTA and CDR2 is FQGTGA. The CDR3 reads CASSSKPRTTSGRAVEQYF. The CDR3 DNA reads TGTGCCAGCAGCTCTAAACCCCGAACTACTAGCGGGAGGGCCGTCGAGCAGTACTTC.

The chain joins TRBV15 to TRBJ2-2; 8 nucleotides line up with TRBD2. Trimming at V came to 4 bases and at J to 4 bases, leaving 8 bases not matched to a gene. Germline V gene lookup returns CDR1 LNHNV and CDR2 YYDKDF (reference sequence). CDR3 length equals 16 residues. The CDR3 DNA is TGTGCCACCAGCACCCCGCCGGGGGGGGTCACCGGGGAGCTGTTTTTT. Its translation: CATSTPPGGVTGELFF.

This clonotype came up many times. In DNA form, the CDR3 reads TGCGCCAGCAGCTTGAGGGAAGGTACACATGGCTACACCTTC. Amino acid sequence: CASSLREGTHGYTF. The chain recombines TRBV5-1 with TRBJ1-2; D remains ambiguous. This CDR3 spans 14 amino acids. The V gene's germline CDR1 is SGHRS and CDR2 YFSETQ. The V end was cut by 1 base, the J end by 6 bases, with 13 bases between.

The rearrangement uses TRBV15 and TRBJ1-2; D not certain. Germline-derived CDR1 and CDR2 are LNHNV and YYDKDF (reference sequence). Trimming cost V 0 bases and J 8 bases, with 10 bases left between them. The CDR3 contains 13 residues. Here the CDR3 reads CATSRDRTEGYTF. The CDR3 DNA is TGTGCCACCAGCAGAGACAGGACGGAGGGCTACACCTTC.

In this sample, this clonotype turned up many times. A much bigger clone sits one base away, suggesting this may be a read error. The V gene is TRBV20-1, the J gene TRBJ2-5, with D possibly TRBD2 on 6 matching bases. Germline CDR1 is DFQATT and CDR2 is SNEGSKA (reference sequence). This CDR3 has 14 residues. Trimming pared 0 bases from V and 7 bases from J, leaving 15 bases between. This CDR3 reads CSARDPLEGATQYF. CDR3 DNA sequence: TGCAGTGCTAGAGATCCCCTGGAGGGAGCGACCCAGTACTTC.

DNA of the CDR3: TGCAGTGCTAGAGCCTCGGGACAGGGTCCCTACAATGAGCAGTTCTTC. Amino acid sequence: CSARASGQGPYNEQFF. The chain carries TRBV20-1 and TRBJ2-1; 9 bases match TRBD1. The CDR3 runs 16 residues. In germline, CDR1 is DFQATT, CDR2 SNEGSKA (reference sequence). J gave up 2 bases and V 1 base, and 6 bases lay outside the gene matches.

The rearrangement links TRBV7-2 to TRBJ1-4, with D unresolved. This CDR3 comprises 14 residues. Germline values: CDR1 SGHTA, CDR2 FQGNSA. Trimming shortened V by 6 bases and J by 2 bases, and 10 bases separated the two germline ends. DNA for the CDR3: TGTGCCAGCAGGAGAGAACAGACTAATGAAAAACTGTTTTTT. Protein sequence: CASRREQTNEKLFF.

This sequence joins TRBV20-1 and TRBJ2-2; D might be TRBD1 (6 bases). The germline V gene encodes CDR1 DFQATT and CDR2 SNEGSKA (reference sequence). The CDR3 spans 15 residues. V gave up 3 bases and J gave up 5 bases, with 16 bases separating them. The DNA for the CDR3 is TGCAGTGCTAGGAGTACAGGGTGGGATACCGGGGAGCTGTTTTTT. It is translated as CSARSTGWDTGELFF.

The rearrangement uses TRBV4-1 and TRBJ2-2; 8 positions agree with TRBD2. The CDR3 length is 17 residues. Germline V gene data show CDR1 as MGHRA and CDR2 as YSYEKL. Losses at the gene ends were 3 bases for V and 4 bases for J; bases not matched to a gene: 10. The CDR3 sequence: CASSQRLAGRRTGELFF. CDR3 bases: TGCGCCAGCAGCCAGCGATTAGCGGGGCGGCGCACCGGGGAGCTGTTTTTT.

The CDR3 DNA follows: TGTGCCAGCGCTTCGGGGGCCAACGTCCTGACTTTC. Its protein product is CASASGANVLTF. This sequence joins TRBV6-6 and TRBJ2-6; D is unresolved. Germline-derived CDR1 and CDR2 are MNHNY and SVGAGI (reference sequence). CDR3 length equals 12 residues. V lost 8 bases and J lost 4, with 6 bases in between.

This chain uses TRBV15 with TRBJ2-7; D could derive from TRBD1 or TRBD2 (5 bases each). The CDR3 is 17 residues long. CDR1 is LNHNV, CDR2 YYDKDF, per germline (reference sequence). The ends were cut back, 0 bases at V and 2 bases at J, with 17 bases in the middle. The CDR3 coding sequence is TGTGCCACCAGCAGAGATGGGTCCGGGACGGGGACCTACGAGCAGTACTTC. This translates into CATSRDGSGTGTYEQYF.

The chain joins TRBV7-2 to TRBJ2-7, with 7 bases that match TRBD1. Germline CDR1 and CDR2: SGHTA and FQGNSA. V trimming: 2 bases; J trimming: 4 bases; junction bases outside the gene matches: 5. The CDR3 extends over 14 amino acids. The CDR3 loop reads CASSLSGTDYEQYF. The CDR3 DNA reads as TGTGCCAGCAGCTTATCCGGGACAGATTACGAGCAGTACTTC. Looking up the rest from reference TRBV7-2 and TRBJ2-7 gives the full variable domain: GAGVSQSPSNKVTEKGKDVELRCDPISGHTALYWYRQSLGQGLEFLIYFQGNSAPDKSGLPSDRFSAERTGGSVSTLTIQRTQQEDSAVYLCASSLSGTDYEQYFGPGTRLTVT.

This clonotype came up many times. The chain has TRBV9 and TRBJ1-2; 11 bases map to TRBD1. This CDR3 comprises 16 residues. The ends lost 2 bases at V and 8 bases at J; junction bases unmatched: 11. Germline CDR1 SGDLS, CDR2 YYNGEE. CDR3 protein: CASSVGAGTGGGGYTF. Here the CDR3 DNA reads TGTGCCAGCAGCGTGGGAGCTGGGACAGGGGGTGGAGGCTACACCTTC.

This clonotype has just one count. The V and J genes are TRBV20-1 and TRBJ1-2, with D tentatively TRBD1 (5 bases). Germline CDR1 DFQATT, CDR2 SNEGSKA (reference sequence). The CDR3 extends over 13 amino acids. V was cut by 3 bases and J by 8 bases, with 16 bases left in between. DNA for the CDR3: TGCAGTGCTAGTGTTACGAGGGGCTACGGCTACACCTTC. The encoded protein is CSASVTRGYGYTF.

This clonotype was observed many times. CDR3 residues: CASSLAGGAGVSTDTQYF. As DNA, the CDR3 is TGTGCCAGCAGCTTGGCCGGGGGTGCGGGGGTAAGCACAGATACGCAGTATTTT. V usage is TRBV5-6 and J usage is TRBJ2-3; 7 bases are a match to TRBD2. This CDR3 comprises 18 residues. Germline CDR1 and CDR2: SGHDT and YYEEEE. V lost 0 bases to trimming and J lost 0 bases; unmatched junction nucleotides: 10.

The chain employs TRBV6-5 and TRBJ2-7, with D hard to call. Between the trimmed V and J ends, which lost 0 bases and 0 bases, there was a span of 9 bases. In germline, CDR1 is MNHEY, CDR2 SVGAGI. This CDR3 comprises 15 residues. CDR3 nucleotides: TGTGCCAGCAGTTACTCTAGACACCTCTCCTACGAGCAGTACTTC. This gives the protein CASSYSRHLSYEQYF.

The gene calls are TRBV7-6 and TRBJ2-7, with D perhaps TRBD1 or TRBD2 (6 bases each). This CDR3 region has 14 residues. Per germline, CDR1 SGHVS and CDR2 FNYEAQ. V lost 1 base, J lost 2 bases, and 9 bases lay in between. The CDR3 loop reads CASSLGGGPYEQYF. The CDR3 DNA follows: TGTGCCAGCAGCTTAGGTGGGGGGCCCTACGAGCAGTACTTC.

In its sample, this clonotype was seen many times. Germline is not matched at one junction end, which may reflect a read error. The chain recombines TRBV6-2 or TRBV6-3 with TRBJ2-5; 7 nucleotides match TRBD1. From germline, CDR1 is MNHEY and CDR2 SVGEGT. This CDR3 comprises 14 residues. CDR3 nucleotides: TGTGCCAGCAGCCCTAACAGGGGCCAAGAGCCCCAGTACTTC. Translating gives CASSPNRGQEPQYF.